The sequence of this T cell receptor beta chain was determined in a study of T-cell reconstitution after alpha-beta-depleted transplantation in children (dated by TCRdb to between 2015 and 2016). In terms of the full investigation: T-cell immune reconstitution after TCRalphabeta/CD19-depleted allogeneic hematopoietic cell transplantation in children was quantitatively tracked in the study by means of TCR repertoire profiling.

The library was prepared using PCR. Sequencing took place on an Illumina HiSeq 2500. To normalize quantification of the TCRbeta repertoire, the TCR libraries were built with molecular barcoding that relied on unique molecular identifiers. Starting from the raw public reads, TCRdb applied fastp trimming at Q25, assembled clones with MiXCR and retained in-frame beta chains. All rows with the same CDR3 protein become a single entry with the most common DNA and genes. In this sample the table shows hundreds of thousands of distinct CDR3 sequences, roughly 15% of which occur a single time. Approximately 1% of the sample is taken by the ten largest. In its sample, this clonotype was seen a few times. Its antigen remains unidentified. Base qualities were left out, and no much larger clone turns up one base away. The TCR originated in a human donor who donated a stem cell graft to a child with acute myeloid leukemia. Sequencing used PBMCs from the stem cell graft donor, obtained from the stem cell graft.

Read as DNA, the sequence is TGCGCCAGCAGCTTGGTGGGACAGGCCATTGTGGATGAGCAGTTCTTC. It encodes CASSLVGQAIVDEQFF. The chain joins TRBV5-1 to TRBJ2-1; 8 bases in between match TRBD1. The CDR3, cysteine through phenylalanine, is 16 amino acids long. Only CDR3 DNA is held: 48 bases, read in frame from base 1. The germline V gene specifies SGHRS as CDR1 and YFSETQ as CDR2. Compared with germline, V lacks 0 bases and J lacks 8 bases; bases without a gene match: 10.